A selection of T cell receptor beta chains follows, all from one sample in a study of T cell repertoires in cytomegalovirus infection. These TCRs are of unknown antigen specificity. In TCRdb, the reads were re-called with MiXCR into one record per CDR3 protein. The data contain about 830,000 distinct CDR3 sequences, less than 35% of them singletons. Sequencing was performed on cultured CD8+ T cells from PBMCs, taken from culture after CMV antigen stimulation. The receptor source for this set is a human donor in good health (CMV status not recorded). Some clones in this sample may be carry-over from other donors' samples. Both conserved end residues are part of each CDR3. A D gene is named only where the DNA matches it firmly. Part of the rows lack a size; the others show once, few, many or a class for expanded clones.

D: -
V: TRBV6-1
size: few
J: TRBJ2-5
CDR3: CASSELPEQETQYF
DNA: TGTGCCAGCAGCGAGCTCCCAGAACAAGAGACCCAGTACTTC

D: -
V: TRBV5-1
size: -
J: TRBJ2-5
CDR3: CASSPLDREGETQYF
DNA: TGCGCCAGCAGCCCGTTGGACAGGGAGGGAGAGACCCAGTACTTC

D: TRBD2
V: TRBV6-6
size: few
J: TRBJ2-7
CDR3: CASRILAGGPGEQYF
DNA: TGTGCCAGCAGGATACTAGCGGGGGGGCCGGGCGAGCAGTACTTC

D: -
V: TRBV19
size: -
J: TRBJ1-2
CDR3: CASSIFGANYGYTF
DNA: TGTGCCAGTAGTATTTTCGGGGCTAACTATGGCTACACCTTC

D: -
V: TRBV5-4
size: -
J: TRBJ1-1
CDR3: CASSLKAGEPHEAFF
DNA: TGTGCCAGCAGCCTAAAGGCTGGAGAGCCGCATGAAGCTTTCTTT

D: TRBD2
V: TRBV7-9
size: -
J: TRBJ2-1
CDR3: CASSKSGGAYNEQFF
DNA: TGTGCCAGCAGCAAAAGCGGGGGTGCCTACAATGAGCAGTTCTTC

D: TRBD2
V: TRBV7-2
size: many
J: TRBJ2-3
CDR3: CASKFSGGLLNIRTDTQYF
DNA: TGTGCCAGCAAGTTTAGCGGGGGCCTATTAAACATACGCACAGATACGCAGTATTTT

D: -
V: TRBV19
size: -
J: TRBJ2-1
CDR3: CASSIYAGGHNEQFF
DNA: TGTGCCAGTAGTATATATGCCGGGGGGCACAATGAGCAGTTCTTC

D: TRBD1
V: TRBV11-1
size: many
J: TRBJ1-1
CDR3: CASSQDREILNTEAFF
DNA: TGTGCCAGCAGCCAAGACAGGGAAATTTTGAACACTGAAGCTTTCTTT

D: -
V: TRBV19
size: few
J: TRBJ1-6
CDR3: CASSIDLDSPLHF
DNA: TGTGCCAGTAGTATAGATCTGGATTCACCCCTCCACTTT

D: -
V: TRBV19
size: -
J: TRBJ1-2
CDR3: CASFQGTGHWPVTF
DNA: TGTGCCAGTTTCCAAGGGACGGGACACTGGCCCGTCACCTTC

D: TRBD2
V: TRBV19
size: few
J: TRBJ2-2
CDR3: CASSISGGPNFPNTGELFF
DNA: TGTGCCAGTAGTATTAGCGGGGGCCCCAATTTTCCGAACACCGGGGAGCTGTTTTTT

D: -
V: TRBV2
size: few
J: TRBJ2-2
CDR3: CAKDSNTGELFF
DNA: TGTGCCAAAGACAGCAACACCGGGGAGCTGTTTTTT

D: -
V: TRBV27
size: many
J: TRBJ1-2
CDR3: CASSLREGPHGYTF
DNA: TGTGCCAGCAGTTTGAGGGAGGGGCCCCATGGCTACACCTTC

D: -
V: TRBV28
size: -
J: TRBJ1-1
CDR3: CASSLPGLSTEAFF
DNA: TGTGCCAGCAGTTTACCTGGGTTGAGCACTGAAGCTTTCTTT

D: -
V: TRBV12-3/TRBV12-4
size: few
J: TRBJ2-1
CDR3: CASSPWEEGGYNEQFF
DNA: TGTGCCAGCAGTCCCTGGGAGGAGGGGGGCTACAATGAGCAGTTCTTC